The 26 T cell receptor beta chains presented below share a single source sample, sequenced in a study of Ad26.COV2.S vaccination and SARS-CoV-2 variants. Treatment described: roughly 18 received Ad26.COV2.S at low or high dose, single or two shots; about 5 received placebo; per-sample allocation not given. Repertoires come from day 63 after the first vaccine or placebo injection. The repertoire was sequenced with immunoSEQ multiplex PCR; TCRdb's copy has only in-frame clones and lacks some. The sample has about 380,000 clones, around 82% seen once. The source was peripheral blood, collected in a trial of Ad26.COV2.S vaccine versus placebo. Every receptor here comes from a person between 18 and 59 years old who received the Ad26.COV2.S COVID-19 vaccine or a placebo.

The rearrangement uses TRBV23-1 and TRBJ2-7, with 7 bases fitting TRBD1. TRBV23-1 is filed as an ORF, its function uncertain. V trimming: 5 bases; J trimming: 2 bases; junction bases outside the gene matches: 6. CDR3 length equals 14 residues. CDR3 DNA: TGCGCCAGCAGTACCCGGGACAGACCCTACGAGCAGTACTTC. Translating gives CASSTRDRPYEQYF.

The chain joins TRBV7-9 to TRBJ2-1, with TRBD2 identical over 7 bases. Germline CDR1 and CDR2: SEHNR and FQNEAQ (reference sequence). V was pared by 8 bases and J by 0 bases, with 10 bases of the junction left unmatched. The CDR3 runs to 16 residues. The CDR3 sequence: CASASRRGSSYNEQFF. DNA for the CDR3: TGTGCCAGCGCCTCCCGACGCGGGAGCTCCTACAATGAGCAGTTCTTC.

The chain joins TRBV5-5 to TRBJ1-6, with 8 nucleotides matching TRBD1. After removal of 3 bases from V and 8 bases from J, the junction contained 10 bases not matched to a gene. The CDR3 is made up of 16 amino acids. Germline CDR1 reads SGHKS; CDR2 reads YYEKEE (reference sequence). The CDR3 loop reads CASSYGTGTGDSPLHF. In nucleotides, the CDR3 is TGTGCCAGCAGCTACGGGACAGGCACTGGGGATTCACCCCTCCACTTT.

This chain uses TRBV19 with TRBJ1-4; D call uncertain. V lost 3 bases to trimming and J lost 8 bases, with 16 bases between them. Per the germline V gene, CDR1 is LNHDA and CDR2 is SQIVND (reference sequence). This CDR3 has 15 residues. The chain's CDR3 is CASSISSTIGEKLFF. The DNA for the CDR3 is TGTGCCAGTAGTATCAGTTCCACCATAGGCGAAAAACTGTTTTTT.

This clone was found a few times. This chain joins TRBV7-9 and TRBJ1-4; no clear D gene. Trimming took 0 bases from V and 0 from J, leaving 14 bases between them. The CDR3 covers 18 residues. Germline lookup yields CDR1 SEHNR and CDR2 FQNEAQ (reference sequence). The CDR3 region is CASSLALVVTATNEKLFF. The CDR3 nucleotides are TGTGCCAGCAGCTTAGCGCTCGTAGTAACCGCAACTAATGAAAAACTGTTTTTT.

The chain links TRBV18 to TRBJ1-1; D ambiguous. CDR1 and CDR2 from the germline V gene are KGHSH and LQKENI. Trimming removed 0 bases at V and 0 bases at J, with 11 bases between. The CDR3 is 16 amino acids. The CDR3 DNA follows: TGTGCCAGCTCACCACCGAACAAGCACTTGAACACTGAAGCTTTCTTT. Translating it yields CASSPPNKHLNTEAFF. Looking up the rest from reference TRBV18 and TRBJ1-1 gives the full variable domain: NAGVMQNPRHLVRRRGQEARLRCSPMKGHSHVYWYRQLPEEGLKFMVYLQKENIIDESGMPKERFSAEFPKEGPSILRIQQVVRGDSAAYFCASSPPNKHLNTEAFFGQGTRLTVV.

The chain uses TRBV7-9 and TRBJ2-3, with a possible D match to TRBD1 (6 bases). Per the germline V gene, CDR1 is SEHNR and CDR2 is FQNEAQ (reference sequence). CDR3 length equals 14 residues. The V end was cut by 5 bases, the J end by 1 base, with 10 bases between. The CDR3 DNA reads as TGTGCCAGCAGCCTCAGACAGGGCACAGATACGCAGTATTTT. Protein product: CASSLRQGTDTQYF.

In regard to this clone: Different DNA sequences within this sample yield the same CDR3. This chain uses TRBV5-1 with TRBJ1-2; a possible D gene is TRBD1 (6 bases). Trimming removed 4 bases from V and 4 bases from J, with 8 bases in between. Germline CDR1 reads SGHRS; CDR2 reads YFSETQ. The CDR3 spans 12 residues. CDR3 coding DNA: TGCGCCAGCAGCCCGGGGGCCTATGGCTACACCTTC. The encoded protein is CASSPGAYGYTF.

The V gene is TRBV30, the J gene TRBJ1-2; no firm D call. The CDR3 consists of 15 residues. CDR1 and CDR2 (germline): GTSNPN, SVGIG (reference sequence). The germline V and J ends were trimmed by 0 bases and 4 bases, with 15 bases remaining between them. DNA of the CDR3: TGTGCCTGGAGTGTACGCGGGGAGGCAGGCTATGGCTACACCTTC. As protein: CAWSVRGEAGYGYTF.

V gene TRBV6-1 combines with J gene TRBJ2-2; D might be TRBD1 (5 bases). Germline V gene sequence: CDR1 MNHNS, CDR2 SASEGT. CDR3 size: 13 residues. V was shortened by 2 bases and J by 4 bases, with 5 bases between the two germline ends. The CDR3 DNA is TGTGCCAGCAGTGAACAGGGCACCGGGGAGCTGTTTTTT. This codes for CASSEQGTGELFF.

The V gene is TRBV11-2, the J gene TRBJ2-1; TRBD2 aligns across 14 bases. V lost 5 bases and J lost 7; bases outside the gene matches: 10. Germline V gives CDR1 SGHAT, CDR2 FQNNGV. This CDR3 is built from 17 residues. CDR3 in DNA: TGTGCCAGCAGCCCGACTAGCGGGGGGGCCGGGTATAATGAGCAGTTCTTC. Its protein product is CASSPTSGGAGYNEQFF.

This chain connects TRBV21-1 to TRBJ2-7; the table's TRBD2 call for D was not verified on the DNA. TRBV21-1 is a documented pseudogene. The CDR3 runs to 21 residues. This CDR3 reads CASSKVGQGFFGSGGNNEQYF. In DNA, the CDR3 is TGTGCCAGCAGCAAAGTAGGCCAGGGATTTTTTGGTAGCGGGGGGAATAACGAGCAGTACTTC.

In this sample, this clone turned up a few times. The chain recombines TRBV5-6 with TRBJ1-1; TRBD1 is a possible D gene (6 bases). The V end lost 3 bases, the J end lost 7 bases, and 13 bases lay between the germline ends. The CDR3 length is 13 residues. Germline CDR1 SGHDT, CDR2 YYEEEE. The CDR3 sequence: CASSWESGHEAFF. The CDR3 DNA reads as TGTGCCAGCAGCTGGGAGTCGGGACATGAAGCTTTCTTT.

The chain joins TRBV6-5 to TRBJ1-6; D is possibly TRBD1 (6 bases). Deletions cut 5 bases from V and 6 bases from J, with 14 bases between. From germline, CDR1 is MNHEY and CDR2 SVGAGI. This CDR3 is built from 15 residues. The CDR3 is CASSREQGVNSPLHF. CDR3 DNA: TGTGCCAGCAGTAGAGAACAGGGAGTTAATTCACCCCTCCACTTT.

V is TRBV12-2 and J is TRBJ1-5. TRBV12-2 is reported as a pseudogene. The CDR3 is 15 residues long. The CDR3 here is CASRFSPGPDQPQHF. CDR3 sequence (DNA): TGTGCAAGTCGCTTCTCCCCCGGGCCCGATCAGCCCCAGCATTTT.

This clone has a single count. The chain carries TRBV2 and TRBJ2-7; TRBD2 might be the D (6 bases). The V gene's germline CDR1 is SNHLY and CDR2 FYNNEI. The CDR3 contains 14 residues. Trimming removed 5 bases at V and 3 bases at J, with 14 bases between. CDR3 in amino acids: CASSSYGGLYEQYF. The CDR3 DNA follows: TGTGCCAGCAGTTCTTACGGGGGTCTCTACGAGCAGTACTTC.

The rearrangement joins TRBV24-1 to TRBJ2-5; D not certain. The length of the CDR3 is 11 residues. The V gene lost 3 bases and the J gene lost 5 bases, with 3 bases spanning the gap. Per germline, CDR1 KGHDR and CDR2 SFDVKD. The CDR3 sequence: CATSDRETQYF. CDR3 nucleotides: TGTGCCACCAGTGATAGGGAGACCCAGTACTTC.

The chain couples TRBV28 to TRBJ2-1; TRBD2 might be the D (6 bases). Germline V gene data show CDR1 as MDHEN and CDR2 as SYDVKM. The CDR3 extends over 15 amino acids. V gave up 2 bases and J gave up 6 bases, with 14 bases separating them. CDR3 DNA: TGTGCCAGCAGTTTAGGGGGGTCCCGGGCCAATGAGCAGTTCTTC. It encodes CASSLGGSRANEQFF.

This chain uses TRBV9 with TRBJ1-3, with D unresolved. Germline V gene lookup returns CDR1 SGDLS and CDR2 YYNGEE. V was cut by 0 bases and J by 4 bases, with 11 bases left in between. This CDR3 has 15 residues. CDR3 residues: CASSVELLEGNTIYF. In nucleotides, the CDR3 is TGTGCCAGCAGCGTAGAACTCCTGGAGGGAAACACCATATATTTT.

CDR3 residues: CASRAGQGLYQPQHF. The CDR3 DNA sequence: TGTGCCAGCAGAGCCGGACAGGGCCTCTATCAGCCCCAGCATTTT. The genes are TRBV2 and TRBJ1-5, with TRBD1 matching 8 bases. The CDR3 is 15 amino acids. Germline loops: CDR1 SNHLY, CDR2 FYNNEI. V lost 6 bases and J lost 5; bases outside the gene matches: 9.

This chain links TRBV19 with TRBJ2-7, with a possible D match to TRBD1 (6 bases). The CDR3 length is 14 residues. V was clipped by 3 bases and J by 3 bases, with 12 bases between them. Germline CDR1 LNHDA, CDR2 SQIVND (reference sequence). The CDR3 here is CASSIPGQYYEQYF. CDR3 in DNA: TGTGCCAGTAGTATCCCCGGACAGTACTACGAGCAGTACTTC.

The chain combines TRBV19 with TRBJ2-7, with 9 bases aligning to TRBD1. Germline V gives CDR1 LNHDA, CDR2 SQIVND (reference sequence). The CDR3 covers 14 residues. V shed 3 bases, J shed 9 bases, and the junction held 9 bases outside the gene matches. CDR3 DNA: TGTGCCAGTAGTATGTTACAGGGGGCACGTTGGCAGTACTTC. Protein: CASSMLQGARWQYF.

The chain recombines TRBV7-9 with TRBJ2-2; D may be TRBD1 or TRBD2 (7 bases each). The germline gives CDR1 SEHNR, CDR2 FQNEAQ (reference sequence). CDR3 size: 17 residues. Trimming took 7 bases from V and 1 from J, leaving 19 bases between them. The CDR3 region is CASTVPGGEENTGELFF. The CDR3 nucleotides are TGTGCCAGCACCGTACCAGGGGGGGAGGAGAACACCGGGGAGCTGTTTTTT. Drawing the rest from reference TRBV7-9 and TRBJ2-2, the complete variable domain is DTGVSQNPRHKITKRGQNVTFRCDPISEHNRLYWYRQTLGQGPEFLTYFQNEAQLEKSRLLSDRFSAERPKGSFSTLEIQRTEQGDSAMYLCASTVPGGEENTGELFFGEGSRLTVL.

The V and J genes are TRBV10-3 and TRBJ2-7, with 9 bases lining up with TRBD1. The CDR3 sequence is 14 residues long. V shed 3 bases and J 5 bases; nucleotides not matched to a gene: 5. Germline assignment: CDR1 ENHRY and CDR2 SYGVKD. CDR3 in amino acids: CAISDRGQGDEQYF. CDR3 in DNA: TGTGCCATCAGTGATAGGGGACAGGGCGACGAGCAGTACTTC.

This chain uses TRBV6-5 with TRBJ2-7, with D perhaps assigned TRBD1 or TRBD2 (5 bases each). V lost 4 bases and J lost 0, with 16 bases in between. The germline CDR1 and CDR2 sequences are MNHEY and SVGAGI. This CDR3 is 16 amino acids long. DNA of the CDR3: TGTGCCAGCAGTTGGGCTCCGGGGCCAAGCTCCTACGAGCAGTACTTC. Translating it yields CASSWAPGPSSYEQYF.

This rearrangement joins TRBV18 to TRBJ1-5, with 8 nucleotides matching TRBD1. The CDR3 loop spans 16 amino acids. The V gene's germline CDR1 is KGHSH and CDR2 LQKENI. Trimming at V came to 4 bases and at J to 4 bases, leaving 9 bases not matched to a gene. This CDR3 is CASSRYKGQGNQPQHF. The DNA of the CDR3 is TGTGCCAGCTCACGATACAAAGGACAGGGTAATCAGCCCCAGCATTTT. The complete variable domain, with remaining parts taken from reference TRBV18 and TRBJ1-5, reads NAGVMQNPRHLVRRRGQEARLRCSPMKGHSHVYWYRQLPEEGLKFMVYLQKENIIDESGMPKERFSAEFPKEGPSILRIQQVVRGDSAAYFCASSRYKGQGNQPQHFGDGTRLSIL.